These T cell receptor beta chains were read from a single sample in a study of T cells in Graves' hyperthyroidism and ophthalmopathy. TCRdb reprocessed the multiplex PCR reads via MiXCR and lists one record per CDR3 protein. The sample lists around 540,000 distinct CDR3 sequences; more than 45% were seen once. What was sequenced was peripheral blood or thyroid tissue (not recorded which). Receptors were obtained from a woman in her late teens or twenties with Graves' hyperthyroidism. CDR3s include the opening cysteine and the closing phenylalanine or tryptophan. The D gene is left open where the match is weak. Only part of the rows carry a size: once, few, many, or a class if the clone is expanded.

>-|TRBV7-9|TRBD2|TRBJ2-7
TGTGCCAGCACCGCCCCTGGGAAAGGACTAGCGGGAGTAGGCGAGCAGTACTTC
CASTAPGKGLAGVGEQYF
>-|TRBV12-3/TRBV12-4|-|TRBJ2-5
-
CASSPDLSGVETQYF
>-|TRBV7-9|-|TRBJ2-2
TGTGCCAGCAGCTTAGATTTTCAGTCCGGGGAGCTGTTTTTT
CASSLDFQSGELFF
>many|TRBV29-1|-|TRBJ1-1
TGCAGCGGGGAATCGGGGTTGAACACTGAAGCTTTCTTT
CSGESGLNTEAFF
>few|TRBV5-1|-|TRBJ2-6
TGCGCCAGCAGCTGGGACACCACTGGGGCCAACGTCCTGACTTTC
CASSWDTTGANVLTF
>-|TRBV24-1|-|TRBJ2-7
TGTGCCACCAGTTCCCAGAACTCAGGCTACGAGCAGTACTTC
CATSSQNSGYEQYF
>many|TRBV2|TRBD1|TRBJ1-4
TGTGCCAGCAGCGGGACAGGGGGCTCTAGTGAAAAACTGTTTTTT
CASSGTGGSSEKLFF
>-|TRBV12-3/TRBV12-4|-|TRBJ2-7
TGTGCCAGCAGTTACTCGCCGGGACGCGACGAGCAGTACTTC
CASSYSPGRDEQYF
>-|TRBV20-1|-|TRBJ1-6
TGCAGTGCTAGAGGTTCCGGGCGGAATTCACCCCTCCACTTT
CSARGSGRNSPLHF
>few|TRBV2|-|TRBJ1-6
TGTGCCAGCAGCTTAGAAGGACACGTCCAAGAAGCCCTCCACTTT
CASSLEGHVQEALHF
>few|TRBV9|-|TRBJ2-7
TGTGCCAGCAGCGTGGAGGACGGCTCCTACGAGCAGTACTTC
CASSVEDGSYEQYF
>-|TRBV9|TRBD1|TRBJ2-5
TGTGCCAGCAGCGAAGGACAGGGATTGGGCGAGACCCAGTACTTC
CASSEGQGLGETQYF
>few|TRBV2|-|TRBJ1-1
TGTGCCAGCAGTCTCCGGGAGGGAGGGAGCACTGAAGCTTTCTTT
CASSLREGGSTEAFF
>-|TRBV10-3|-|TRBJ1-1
TGTGCCATCAGTGAGGAAAAACAGGGAAGCACTGAAGCTTTCTTT
CAISEEKQGSTEAFF
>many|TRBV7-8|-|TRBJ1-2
TGTGCCAGCAGGCGTTATCAGGGCCCCCATGGCTACACCTTC
CASRRYQGPHGYTF
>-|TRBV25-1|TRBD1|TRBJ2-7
TGTGCCAGTAGTATAGGAGAGGGGGCCGGCGAGCAGTACTTC
CASSIGEGAGEQYF
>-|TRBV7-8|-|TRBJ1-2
TGTGCCAGCAGCCCAATACCTACCGGCAGTTTTAACTATGGCTACACCTTC
CASSPIPTGSFNYGYTF
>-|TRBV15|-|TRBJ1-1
TGTGCCACCAGCAGCCGGGACGGTTCGAACACTGAAGCTTTCTTT
CATSSRDGSNTEAFF
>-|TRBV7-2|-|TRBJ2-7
TGTGCCAGCAGCCTAGAAGCAGGAGTTCTCTACGAGCAGTACTTC
CASSLEAGVLYEQYF
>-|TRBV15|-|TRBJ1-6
TGTGCTACCTTATCAGGGGCCGGGTTGGATTCACCCCTCCACTTT
CATLSGAGLDSPLHF
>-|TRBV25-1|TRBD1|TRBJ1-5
TGTGACCGACAGGGACAGCCCCAGCATTTT
CDRQGQPQHF
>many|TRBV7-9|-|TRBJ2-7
TGTGCCAGCAGATCCGCCGGGTTTCGGCAGTACTTC
CASRSAGFRQYF
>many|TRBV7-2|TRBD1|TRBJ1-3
TGTGCCAGCAGCTTAGTAACAGGGGGCTCTGGAAACACCATATATTTT
CASSLVTGGSGNTIYF
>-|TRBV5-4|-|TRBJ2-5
TGTGCCAGCAGCTGGGGACGGAGAAATACCCAAGAGACCCAGTACTTC
CASSWGRRNTQETQYF
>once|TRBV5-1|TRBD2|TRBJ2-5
TGTGCCAGCAGCATCGGGACTAGCAGTCGTCAAGAGACCCAGTACTTC
CASSIGTSSRQETQYF
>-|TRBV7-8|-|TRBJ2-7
TGTGCCAGCGGCACCACTACCTACGACCAGTACTTC
CASGTTTYDQYF
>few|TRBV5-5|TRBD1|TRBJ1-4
TGTGCCAGCAGCTTCACAGGGGGAGGTGAAAAACTGTTTTTT
CASSFTGGGEKLFF
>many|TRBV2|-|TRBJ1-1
TGTGCCAGCAGTCTCGCGATGCTGAACACTGAAGCTTTCTTT
CASSLAMLNTEAFF
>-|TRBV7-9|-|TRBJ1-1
TGTGCCAGCAGCTTGGGGACCGGCATACAGGCTTTCTTT
CASSLGTGIQAFF
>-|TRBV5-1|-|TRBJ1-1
TGCGCCAGCAGCCCCCCCGGGGCCCGCACTGAAGCTTTCTTT
CASSPPGARTEAFF
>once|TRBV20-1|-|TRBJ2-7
TGCAGTGCTATTGGGGATTCCTACGAGCAGTACTTC
CSAIGDSYEQYF
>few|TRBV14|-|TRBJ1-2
TGTGCCAGCAGCCAGGGGACAAGCTATTATGGCTACACCTTC
CASSQGTSYYGYTF
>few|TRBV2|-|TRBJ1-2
TGTGCCAGCAGTCCCACAGGGAGGGCTAACTATGGCTACACCTTC
CASSPTGRANYGYTF
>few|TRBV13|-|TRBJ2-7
TGTGCCAGCAGCTTAGGTGGCGGCTTCAACGAGCAGTACTTC
CASSLGGGFNEQYF
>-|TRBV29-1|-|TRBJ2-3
TGCAGCGTTCGCGTAGGAAGCACAGAAACGCAGTATTTT
CSVRVGSTETQYF
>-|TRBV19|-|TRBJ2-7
TGTGCCAGTAGTATAGGACACCTCTCCTACGAGCAGTACTTC
CASSIGHLSYEQYF
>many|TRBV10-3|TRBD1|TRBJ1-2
TGTGCCATCAGTGAGGGGCAGGGGGCTCTTTTTGGCTACACCTTC
CAISEGQGALFGYTF
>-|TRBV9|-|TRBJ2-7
TGTGCCAGCAGCGCCCAGACAGGAGAGGGCTACGAGCAGTACTTC
CASSAQTGEGYEQYF
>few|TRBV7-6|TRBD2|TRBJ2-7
TGTGCCAGCAGCCAAAACTACGGCGGGAGCTCCTACGAGCAGTACTTC
CASSQNYGGSSYEQYF
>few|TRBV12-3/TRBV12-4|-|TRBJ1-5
TGTGCCAGCAGCTCAGGAGCACCCGATCCCCAGCATTTT
CASSSGAPDPQHF
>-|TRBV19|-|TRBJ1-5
TGTGCCAGCAGATCGGAAGGAAATCAGCCCCAGCATTTT
CASRSEGNQPQHF
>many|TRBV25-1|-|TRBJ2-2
TGTGCCAGCCGCCCCTCGCTCCCGGGCACCGGGGAGCTGTTTTTT
CASRPSLPGTGELFF
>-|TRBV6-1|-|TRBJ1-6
TGTGCCATCAGTGAAGCAGGGAACAATTCACCCCTCCACTTT
CAISEAGNNSPLHF
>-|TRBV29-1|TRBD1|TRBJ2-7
TGCAGCGTTGAATATCGGGACAGGGGGGACGAGCAGTACTTC
CSVEYRDRGDEQYF
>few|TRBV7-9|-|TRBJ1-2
TGTGCCAGCAGCTTAGCAGCAGATAAGTATGGCTACACCTTC
CASSLAADKYGYTF
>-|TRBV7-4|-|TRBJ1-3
TGTGCCAGCAGCGAGGTGGGGGACTCCTCTGGAAACACCATATATTTT
CASSEVGDSSGNTIYF
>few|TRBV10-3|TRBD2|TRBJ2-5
TGTGCCAGCAGTTACGTGTTGCGGGAGGGGGAGACCCAGTACTTC
CASSYVLREGETQYF
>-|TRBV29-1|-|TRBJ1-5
TGCAGCGTTGAGGTCGACAGCAATCAGCCCCAGCATTTT
CSVEVDSNQPQHF
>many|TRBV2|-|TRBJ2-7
TGTGCCAGCAGTGTAGTTGAGGACGGCTCCTACGAGCAGTACTTC
CASSVVEDGSYEQYF
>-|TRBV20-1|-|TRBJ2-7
TGCAGTGCTCGCTGGAAGTGGGACTACGAGCAGTACTTC
CSARWKWDYEQYF